Sequencing of this T cell receptor beta chain was carried out in a study of blood T cell repertoires in COVID-19. The table came from immunoSEQ multiplex PCR; TCRdb's copy has only in-frame clones and leaves some out. The sample lists nearly 250,000 clones, around 89% occurring once. Sequencing was carried out using PBMCs or T cells enriched from blood (not recorded which). The TCR comes from a man between 45 and 60 years old who had been exposed to COVID-19.

CDR3 DNA sequence: TGTGCCAGCAGCGTAGGAGGGCTAGCGGGAGGCCCGGGAACGGAGACCCAGTACTTC. Encoded protein: CASSVGGLAGGPGTETQYF. The V call is TRBV9, the J call TRBJ2-5, with 11 bases matching TRBD2. The CDR3 sequence is 19 residues long. The germline V gene has CDR1 SGDLS and CDR2 YYNGEE. Losses at the gene ends were 0 bases for V and 5 bases for J; bases not matched to a gene: 15.